This T cell receptor beta chain comes out of a study of blood T cells in healthy people across ages. Study-level information: Template switching picked up about one barcoded beta molecule for each two T cells.

This clonotype occurred a few times. It was with a sample-barcoded 5' primer and a J-beta primer mix that a second PCR of roughly 6 to 12 cycles was run. TCRdb re-called the 5' RACE reads with MiXCR, one entry per CDR3 protein. The table includes 650,000 to 800,000 distinct CDR3 sequences, about 42% detected once. The CDR3 loop spans 14 amino acids. Germline CDR1 is SEHNR and CDR2 is FQNEAQ (reference sequence). The chain uses TRBV7-9 and TRBJ2-4, with TRBD2 matching 10 bases. The end of the DNA fits TRBJ2-7 better, so the J call may be wrong. The receptor was derived from a man in his 60s in good health. Source material: blood. CDR3 residues: CASSLTSGDYEQYF. The CDR3 DNA follows: TGTGCCAGCAGCTTAACTAGCGGGGATTACGAGCAGTACTTC.